This T cell receptor beta chain was found in a study of blood T cell repertoires in COVID-19. On the study more broadly: T cells, B-cell-depleted T cells, or PBMCs provided the cDNA or gDNA that served as material.

Measured with immunoSEQ multiplex PCR; TCRdb has only the in-frame clones, and not every one. The profile covers around 94,000 clones, with 80% to 90% appearing a single time and 1.5% to 2% taken by the ten largest. Germline V gene sequence: CDR1 SGHRS, CDR2 YFSETQ. This CDR3 has 19 residues. V shed 0 bases, J shed 0 bases, and the junction held 10 bases outside the gene matches. The sequenced material came from peripheral blood. The J gene is TRBJ2-7, the V gene TRBV5-1; TRBD2 agrees at 12 bases. This clonotype originated in an elderly man with acute or convalescent COVID-19. The CDR3 is CASSLESSGRADYSYEQYF. The CDR3 DNA reads TGCGCCAGCAGCTTGGAATCTAGCGGGAGGGCCGATTACTCCTACGAGCAGTACTTC.